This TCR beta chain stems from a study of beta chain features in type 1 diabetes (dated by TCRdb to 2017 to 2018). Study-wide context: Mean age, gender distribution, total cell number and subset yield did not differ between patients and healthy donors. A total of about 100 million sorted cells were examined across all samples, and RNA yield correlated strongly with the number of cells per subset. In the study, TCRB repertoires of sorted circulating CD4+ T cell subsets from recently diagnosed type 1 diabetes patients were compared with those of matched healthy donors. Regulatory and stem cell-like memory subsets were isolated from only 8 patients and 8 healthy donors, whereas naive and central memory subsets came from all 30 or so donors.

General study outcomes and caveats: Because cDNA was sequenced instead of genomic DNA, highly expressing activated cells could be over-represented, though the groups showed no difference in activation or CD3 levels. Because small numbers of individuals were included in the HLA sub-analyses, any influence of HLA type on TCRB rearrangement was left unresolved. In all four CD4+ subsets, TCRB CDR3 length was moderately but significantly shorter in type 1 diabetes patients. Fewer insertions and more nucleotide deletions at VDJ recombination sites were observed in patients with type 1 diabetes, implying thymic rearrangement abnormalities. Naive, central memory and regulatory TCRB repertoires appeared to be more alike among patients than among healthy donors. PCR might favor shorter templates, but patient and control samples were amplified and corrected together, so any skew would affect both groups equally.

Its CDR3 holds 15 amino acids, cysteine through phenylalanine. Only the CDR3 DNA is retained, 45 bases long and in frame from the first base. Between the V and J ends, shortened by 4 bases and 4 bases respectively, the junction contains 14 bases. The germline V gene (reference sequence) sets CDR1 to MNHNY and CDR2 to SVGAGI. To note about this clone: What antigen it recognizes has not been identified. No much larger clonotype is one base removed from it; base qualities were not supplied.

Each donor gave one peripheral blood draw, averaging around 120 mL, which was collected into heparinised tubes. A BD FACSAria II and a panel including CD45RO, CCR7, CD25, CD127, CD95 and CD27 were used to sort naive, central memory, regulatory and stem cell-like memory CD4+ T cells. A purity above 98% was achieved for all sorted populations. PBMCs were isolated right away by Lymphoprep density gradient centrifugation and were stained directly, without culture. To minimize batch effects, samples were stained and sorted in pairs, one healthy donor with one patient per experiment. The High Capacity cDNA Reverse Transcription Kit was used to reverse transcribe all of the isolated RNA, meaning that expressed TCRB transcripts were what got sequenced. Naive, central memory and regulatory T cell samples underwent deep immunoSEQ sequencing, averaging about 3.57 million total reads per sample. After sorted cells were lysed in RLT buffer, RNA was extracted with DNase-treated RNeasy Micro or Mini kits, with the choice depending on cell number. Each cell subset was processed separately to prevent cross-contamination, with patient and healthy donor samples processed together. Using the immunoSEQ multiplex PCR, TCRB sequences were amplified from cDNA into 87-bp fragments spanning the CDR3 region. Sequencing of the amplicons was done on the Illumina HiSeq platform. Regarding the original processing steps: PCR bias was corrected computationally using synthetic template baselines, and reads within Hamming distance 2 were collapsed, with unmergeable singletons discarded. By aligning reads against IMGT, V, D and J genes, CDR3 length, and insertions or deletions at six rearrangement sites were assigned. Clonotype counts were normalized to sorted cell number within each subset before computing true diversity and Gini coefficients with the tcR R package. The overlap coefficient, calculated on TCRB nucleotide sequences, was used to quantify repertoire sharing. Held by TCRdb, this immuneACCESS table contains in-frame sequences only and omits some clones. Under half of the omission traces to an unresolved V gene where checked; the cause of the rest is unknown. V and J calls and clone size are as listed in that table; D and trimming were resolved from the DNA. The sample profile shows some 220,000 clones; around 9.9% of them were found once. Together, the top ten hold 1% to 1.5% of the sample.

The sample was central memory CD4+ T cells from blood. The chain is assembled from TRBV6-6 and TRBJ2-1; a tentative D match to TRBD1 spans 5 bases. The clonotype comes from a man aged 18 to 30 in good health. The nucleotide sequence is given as TGTGCCAGCAGTTTCAGGGCTTTTGAGTACAATGAGCAGTTCTTC. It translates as CASSFRAFEYNEQFF.